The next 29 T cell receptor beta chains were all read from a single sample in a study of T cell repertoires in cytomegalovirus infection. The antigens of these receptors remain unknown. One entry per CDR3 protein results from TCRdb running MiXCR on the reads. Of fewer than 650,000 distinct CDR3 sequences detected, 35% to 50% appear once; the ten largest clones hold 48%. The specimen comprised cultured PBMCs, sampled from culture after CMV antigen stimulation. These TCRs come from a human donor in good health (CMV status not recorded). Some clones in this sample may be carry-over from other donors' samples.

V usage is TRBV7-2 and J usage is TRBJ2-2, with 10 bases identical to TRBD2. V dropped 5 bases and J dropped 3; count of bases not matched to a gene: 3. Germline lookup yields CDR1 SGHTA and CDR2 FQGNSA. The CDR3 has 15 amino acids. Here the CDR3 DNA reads TGTGCCAGCAGCCCGCTAGCGGGAGACACCGGGGAGCTGTTTTTT. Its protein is CASSPLAGDTGELFF.

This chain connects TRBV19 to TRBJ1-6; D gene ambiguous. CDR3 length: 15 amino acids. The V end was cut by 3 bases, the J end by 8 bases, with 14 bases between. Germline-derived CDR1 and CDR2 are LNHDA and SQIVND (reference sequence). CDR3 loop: CASSMEQTPYSPLHF. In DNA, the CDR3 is TGTGCCAGTAGTATGGAACAGACTCCCTATTCACCCCTCCACTTT.

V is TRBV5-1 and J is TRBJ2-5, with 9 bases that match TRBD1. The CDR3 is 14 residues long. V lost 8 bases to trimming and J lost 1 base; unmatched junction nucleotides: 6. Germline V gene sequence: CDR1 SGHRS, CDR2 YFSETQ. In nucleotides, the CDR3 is TGCGCCAGTGGGGGACAGGGCTCCCAAGAGACCCAGTACTTC. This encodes CASGGQGSQETQYF.

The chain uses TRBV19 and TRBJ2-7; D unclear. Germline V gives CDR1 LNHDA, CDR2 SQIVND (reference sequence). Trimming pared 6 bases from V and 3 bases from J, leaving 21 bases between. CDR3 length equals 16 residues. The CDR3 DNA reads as TGTGCCAGTAGCCGTGCCGTAGGTCCCAAGGGCTACGAGCAGTACTTC. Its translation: CASSRAVGPKGYEQYF. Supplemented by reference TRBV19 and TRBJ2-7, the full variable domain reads DGGITQSPKYLFRKEGQNVTLSCEQNLNHDAMYWYRQDPGQGLRLIYYSQIVNDFQKGDIAEGYSVSREKKESFPLTVTSAQKNPTAFYLCASSRAVGPKGYEQYFGPGTRLTVT.

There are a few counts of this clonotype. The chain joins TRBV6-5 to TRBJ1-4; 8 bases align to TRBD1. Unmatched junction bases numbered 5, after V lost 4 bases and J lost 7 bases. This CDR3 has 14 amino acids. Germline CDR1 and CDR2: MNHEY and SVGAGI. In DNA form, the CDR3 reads TGTGCCAGCAGTTCCAGGACAGGGAGTGAAAAACTGTTTTTT. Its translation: CASSSRTGSEKLFF.

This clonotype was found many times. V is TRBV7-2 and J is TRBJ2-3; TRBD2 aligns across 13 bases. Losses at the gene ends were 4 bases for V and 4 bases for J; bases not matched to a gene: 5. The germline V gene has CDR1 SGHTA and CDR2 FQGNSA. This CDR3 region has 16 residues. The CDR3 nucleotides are TGTGCCAGCAGCTCCCGTACTAGCGGGAGGGCAGATACGCAGTATTTT. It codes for CASSSRTSGRADTQYF.

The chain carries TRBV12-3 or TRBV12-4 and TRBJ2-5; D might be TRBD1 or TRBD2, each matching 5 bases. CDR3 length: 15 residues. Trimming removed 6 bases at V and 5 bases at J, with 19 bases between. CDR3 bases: TGTGCCAGCAGCCCCGCCGGGACCCCTAGTGAGACCCAGTACTTC. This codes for CASSPAGTPSETQYF.

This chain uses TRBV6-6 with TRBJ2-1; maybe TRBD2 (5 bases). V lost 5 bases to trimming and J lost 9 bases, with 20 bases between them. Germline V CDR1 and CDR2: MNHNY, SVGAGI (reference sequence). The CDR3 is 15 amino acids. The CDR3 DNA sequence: TGTGCCAGCAGTGCCCTCGGGATCTTTCGGAGTGAGCAGTTCTTC. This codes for CASSALGIFRSEQFF.

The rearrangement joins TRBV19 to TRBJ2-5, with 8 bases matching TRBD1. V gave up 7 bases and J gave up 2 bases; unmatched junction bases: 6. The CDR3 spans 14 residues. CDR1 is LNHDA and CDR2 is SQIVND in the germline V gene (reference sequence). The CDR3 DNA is TGTGCCAGTATGCGCAGGGGGCAGCAAGAGACCCAGTACTTC. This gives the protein CASMRRGQQETQYF. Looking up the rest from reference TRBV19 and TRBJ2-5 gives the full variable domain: DGGITQSPKYLFRKEGQNVTLSCEQNLNHDAMYWYRQDPGQGLRLIYYSQIVNDFQKGDIAEGYSVSREKKESFPLTVTSAQKNPTAFYLCASMRRGQQETQYFGPGTRLLVL.

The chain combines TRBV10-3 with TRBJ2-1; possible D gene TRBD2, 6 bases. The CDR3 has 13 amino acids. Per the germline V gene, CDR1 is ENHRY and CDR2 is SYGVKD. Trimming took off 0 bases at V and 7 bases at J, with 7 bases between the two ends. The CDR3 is CAISESGGNEQFF. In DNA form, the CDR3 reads TGTGCCATCAGTGAGTCGGGAGGAAATGAGCAGTTCTTC.

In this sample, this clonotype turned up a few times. The CDR3, as DNA: TGTGCCAGCAGTTATACAGGTGAAGCTTTCTTT. Protein: CASSYTGEAFF. The chain employs TRBV6-2 or TRBV6-3 and TRBJ1-1, with D possibly TRBD1 on 5 matching bases. In germline, CDR1 is MNHEY, CDR2 SVGEGT. The CDR3 has 11 residues. Trimming stripped 3 bases from V and 7 bases from J, with 6 bases between.

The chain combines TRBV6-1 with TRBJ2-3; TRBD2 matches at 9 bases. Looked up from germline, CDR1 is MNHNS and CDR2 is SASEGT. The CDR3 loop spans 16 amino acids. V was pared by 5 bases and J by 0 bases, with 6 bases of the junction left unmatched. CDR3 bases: TGTGCCAGCAGTCCTCTAGCGGGGTATAGCACAGATACGCAGTATTTT. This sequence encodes CASSPLAGYSTDTQYF.

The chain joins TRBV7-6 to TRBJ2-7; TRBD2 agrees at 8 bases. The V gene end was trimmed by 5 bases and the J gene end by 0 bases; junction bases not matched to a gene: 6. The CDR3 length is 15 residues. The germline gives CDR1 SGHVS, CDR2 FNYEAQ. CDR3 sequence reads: CASSPAGGGSYEQYF. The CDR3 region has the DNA TGTGCCAGCAGCCCCGCGGGGGGAGGCTCCTACGAGCAGTACTTC.

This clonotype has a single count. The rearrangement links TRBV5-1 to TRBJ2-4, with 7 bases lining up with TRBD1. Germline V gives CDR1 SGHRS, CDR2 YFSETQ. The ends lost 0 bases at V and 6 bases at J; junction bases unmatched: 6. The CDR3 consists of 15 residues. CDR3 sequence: CASSLVGTVGNIQYF. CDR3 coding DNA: TGCGCCAGCAGCTTGGTGGGGACAGTCGGAAACATTCAGTACTTC.

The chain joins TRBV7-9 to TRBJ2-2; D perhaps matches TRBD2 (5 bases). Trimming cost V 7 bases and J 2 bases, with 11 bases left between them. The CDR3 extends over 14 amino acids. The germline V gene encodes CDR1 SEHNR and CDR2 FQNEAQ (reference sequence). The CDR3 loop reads CASTNSGNTGELFF. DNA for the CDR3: TGTGCCAGCACTAATTCGGGAAACACCGGGGAGCTGTTTTTT.

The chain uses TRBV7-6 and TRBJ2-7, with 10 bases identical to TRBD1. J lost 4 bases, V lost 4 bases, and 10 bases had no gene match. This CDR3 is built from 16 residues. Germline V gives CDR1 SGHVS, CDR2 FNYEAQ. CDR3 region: CASSSIPGTGEYEQYF. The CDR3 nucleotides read TGTGCCAGCAGCTCCATCCCGGGGACAGGGGAATACGAGCAGTACTTC.

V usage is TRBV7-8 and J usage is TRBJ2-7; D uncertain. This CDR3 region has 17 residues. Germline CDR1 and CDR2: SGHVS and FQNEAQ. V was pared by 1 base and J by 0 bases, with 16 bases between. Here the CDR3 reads CASSLVKIRLSSYEQYF. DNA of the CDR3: TGTGCCAGCAGCTTAGTTAAGATCCGGCTTAGCTCCTACGAGCAGTACTTC. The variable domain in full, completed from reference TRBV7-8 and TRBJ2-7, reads GAGVSQSPRYKVAKRGQDVALRCDPISGHVSLFWYQQALGQGPEFLTYFQNEAQLDKSGLPSDRFFAERPEGSVSTLKIQRTQQEDSAVYLCASSLVKIRLSSYEQYFGPGTRLTVT.

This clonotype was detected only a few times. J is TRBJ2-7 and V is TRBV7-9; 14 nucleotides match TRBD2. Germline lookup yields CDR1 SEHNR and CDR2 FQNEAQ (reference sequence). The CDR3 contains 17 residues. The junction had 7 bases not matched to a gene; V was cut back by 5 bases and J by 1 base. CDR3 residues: CASSGTSGSRGSYEQYF. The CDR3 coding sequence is TGTGCCAGCAGCGGGACTAGCGGGAGTAGGGGGTCCTACGAGCAGTACTTC.

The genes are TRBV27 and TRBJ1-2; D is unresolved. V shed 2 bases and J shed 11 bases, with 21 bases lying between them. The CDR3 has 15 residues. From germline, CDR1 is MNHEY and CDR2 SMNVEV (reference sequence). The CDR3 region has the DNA TGTGCCAGCAGTTTAACCCCTTTGCCCTCTGGAGGGTACACCTTC. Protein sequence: CASSLTPLPSGGYTF.

CDR3 loop: CASIFGGADTQYF. The CDR3 region has the DNA TGTGCCAGCATCTTCGGGGGAGCAGATACGCAGTATTTT. This rearrangement joins TRBV7-2 to TRBJ2-3; the D gene is possibly TRBD2 (6 bases). Per the germline V gene, CDR1 is SGHTA and CDR2 is FQGNSA. CDR3 size: 13 residues. V was pared by 7 bases and J by 4 bases, with 12 bases between.

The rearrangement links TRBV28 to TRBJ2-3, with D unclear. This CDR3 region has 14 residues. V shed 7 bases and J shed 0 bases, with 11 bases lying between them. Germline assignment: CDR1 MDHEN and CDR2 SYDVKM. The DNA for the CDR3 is TGTGCCAGCACCCTATTTCATAGCACAGATACGCAGTATTTT. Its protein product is CASTLFHSTDTQYF.

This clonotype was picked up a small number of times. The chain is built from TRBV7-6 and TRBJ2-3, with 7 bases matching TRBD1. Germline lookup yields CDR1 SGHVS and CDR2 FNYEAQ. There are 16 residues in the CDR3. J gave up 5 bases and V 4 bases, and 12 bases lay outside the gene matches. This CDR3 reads CASSSSILGTVDTQYF. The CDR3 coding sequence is TGTGCCAGCAGCTCGTCCATTTTGGGGACAGTAGATACGCAGTATTTT.

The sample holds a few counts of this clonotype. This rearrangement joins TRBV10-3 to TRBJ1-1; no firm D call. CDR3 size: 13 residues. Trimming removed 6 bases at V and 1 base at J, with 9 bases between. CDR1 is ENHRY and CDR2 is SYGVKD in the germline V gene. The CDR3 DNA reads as TGTGCCATCAGGGGAACAGAGAACACTGAAGCTTTCTTT. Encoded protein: CAIRGTENTEAFF.

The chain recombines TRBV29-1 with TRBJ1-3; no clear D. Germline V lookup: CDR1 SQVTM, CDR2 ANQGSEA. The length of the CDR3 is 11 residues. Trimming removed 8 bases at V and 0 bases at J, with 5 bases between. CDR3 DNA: TGCAGCTATAGCTCTGGAAACACCATATATTTT. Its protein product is CSYSSGNTIYF.

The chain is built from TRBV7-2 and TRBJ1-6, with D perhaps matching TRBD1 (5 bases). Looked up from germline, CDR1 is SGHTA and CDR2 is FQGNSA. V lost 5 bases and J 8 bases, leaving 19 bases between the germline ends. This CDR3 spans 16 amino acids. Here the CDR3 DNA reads TGTGCCAGCAGCCCAAGGGTTAGGGGAACTCATTCACCCCTCCACTTT. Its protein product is CASSPRVRGTHSPLHF.

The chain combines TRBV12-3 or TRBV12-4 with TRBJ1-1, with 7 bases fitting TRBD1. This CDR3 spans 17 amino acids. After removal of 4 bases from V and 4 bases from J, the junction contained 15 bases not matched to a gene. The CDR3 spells CASSSLTGPRIGTEAFF. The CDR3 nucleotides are TGTGCCAGCAGTTCCCTGACAGGGCCGAGGATAGGCACTGAAGCTTTCTTT.

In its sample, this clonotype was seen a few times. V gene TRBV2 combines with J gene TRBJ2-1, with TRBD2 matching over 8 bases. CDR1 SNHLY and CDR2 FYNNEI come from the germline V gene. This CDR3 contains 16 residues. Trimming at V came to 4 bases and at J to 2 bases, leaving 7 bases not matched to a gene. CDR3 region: CASSVPAGDTYNEQFF. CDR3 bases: TGTGCCAGCAGTGTACCAGCGGGAGACACCTACAATGAGCAGTTCTTC.

The CDR3, as DNA: TGTGCCAGCAGCTTCTACAGGACGAGACAAGAGACCCAGTACTTC. Protein: CASSFYRTRQETQYF. The chain employs TRBV5-6 and TRBJ2-5, with a tentative D call TRBD1 (5 bases). Germline V gene sequence: CDR1 SGHDT, CDR2 YYEEEE. The V gene lost 2 bases and the J gene lost 2 bases, with 13 bases spanning the gap. The CDR3 is 15 amino acids.

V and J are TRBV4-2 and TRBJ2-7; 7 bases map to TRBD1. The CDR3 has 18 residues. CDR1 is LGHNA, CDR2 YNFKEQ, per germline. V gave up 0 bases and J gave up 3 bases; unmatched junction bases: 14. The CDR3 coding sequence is TGTGCCAGCAGCCAAGATAGGGACACCGGGACAGCGATCTACGAGCAGTACTTC. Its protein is CASSQDRDTGTAIYEQYF.